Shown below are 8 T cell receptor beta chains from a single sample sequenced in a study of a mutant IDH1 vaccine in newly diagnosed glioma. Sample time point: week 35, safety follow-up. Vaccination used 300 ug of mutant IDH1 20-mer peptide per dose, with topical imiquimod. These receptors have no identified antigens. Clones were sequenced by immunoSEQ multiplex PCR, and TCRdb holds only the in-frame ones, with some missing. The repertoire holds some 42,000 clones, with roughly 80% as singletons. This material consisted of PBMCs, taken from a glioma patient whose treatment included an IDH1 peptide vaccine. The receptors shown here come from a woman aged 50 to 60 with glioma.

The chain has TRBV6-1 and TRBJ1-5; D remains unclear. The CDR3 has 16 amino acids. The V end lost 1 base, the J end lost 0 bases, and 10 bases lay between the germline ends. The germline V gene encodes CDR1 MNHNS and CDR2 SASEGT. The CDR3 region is CASSEGQPYSNQPQHF. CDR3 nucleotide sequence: TGTGCCAGCAGTGAAGGTCAGCCTTATAGCAATCAGCCCCAGCATTTT.

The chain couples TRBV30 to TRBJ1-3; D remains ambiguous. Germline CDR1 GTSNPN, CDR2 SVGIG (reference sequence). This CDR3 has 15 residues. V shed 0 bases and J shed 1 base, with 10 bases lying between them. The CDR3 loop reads CAWSVGGQSGNTIYF. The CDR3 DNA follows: TGTGCCTGGAGTGTAGGTGGCCAGTCTGGAAACACCATATATTTT.

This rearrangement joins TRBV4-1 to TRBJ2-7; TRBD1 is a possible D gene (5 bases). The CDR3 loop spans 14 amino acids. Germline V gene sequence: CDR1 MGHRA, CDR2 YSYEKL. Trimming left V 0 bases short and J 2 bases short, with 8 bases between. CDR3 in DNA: TGCGCCAGCAGCCAAGACCCAGGGACCTACGAGCAGTACTTC. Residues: CASSQDPGTYEQYF.

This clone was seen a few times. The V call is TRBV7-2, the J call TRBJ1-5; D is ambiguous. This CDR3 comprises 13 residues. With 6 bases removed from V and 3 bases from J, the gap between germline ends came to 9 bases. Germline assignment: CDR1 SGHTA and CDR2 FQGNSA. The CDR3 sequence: CASSRGINQPQHF. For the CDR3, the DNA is TGTGCCAGCAGTCGAGGGATCAATCAGCCCCAGCATTTT.

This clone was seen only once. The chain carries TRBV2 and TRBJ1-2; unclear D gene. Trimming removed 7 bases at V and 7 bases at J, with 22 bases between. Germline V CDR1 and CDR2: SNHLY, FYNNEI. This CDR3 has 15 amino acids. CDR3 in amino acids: CASTLPAGWGGGYTF. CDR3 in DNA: TGTGCCAGCACTCTCCCGGCGGGGTGGGGTGGTGGCTACACCTTC.

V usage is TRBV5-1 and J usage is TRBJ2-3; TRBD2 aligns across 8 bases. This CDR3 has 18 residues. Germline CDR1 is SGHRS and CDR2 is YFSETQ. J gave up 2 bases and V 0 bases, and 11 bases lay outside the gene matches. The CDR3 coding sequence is TGCGCCAGCAGCTTGGCGCGTACTAGCGGAGAGATCACAGATACGCAGTATTTT. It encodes CASSLARTSGEITDTQYF.

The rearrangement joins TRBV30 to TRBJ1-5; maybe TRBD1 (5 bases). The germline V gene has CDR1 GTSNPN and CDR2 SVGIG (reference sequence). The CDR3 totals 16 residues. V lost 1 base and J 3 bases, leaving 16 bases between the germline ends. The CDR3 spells CAWSGTTQGHNQPQHF. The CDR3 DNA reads TGTGCCTGGAGTGGGACCACTCAGGGTCACAATCAGCCCCAGCATTTT.

CDR3 region: CASSQRDRETGELFF. The CDR3 DNA is TGTGCCAGCAGCCAAAGGGACAGGGAAACCGGGGAGCTGTTTTTT. The chain combines TRBV4-2 with TRBJ2-2, with TRBD1 matching over 9 bases. With V trimmed by 2 bases and J by 5 bases, 3 bases remained unmatched. The germline CDR1 and CDR2 sequences are LGHNA and YNFKEQ. CDR3 length equals 15 residues.